This T cell receptor beta chain was retrieved from a study of CXCR3-negative and CXCR3-positive naive CD8 T cells. General study results and limits: Surface CD5 was comparable between naive subsets; TCR strength was inferred from TRB CDR3 properties. Memory cells diverged, while naive CXCR3-positive and CXCR3-negative cells had similar TRBV-TRBJ usage. CXCR3-expressing naive cells carried TRB CDR3s more hydrophobic than those of CXCR3-negative naive cells.

The libraries of TRB cDNA were prepared using 5' RACE with UMI labels. TCRdb re-called the 5' RACE reads; every CDR3 protein appears as one record, without DNA. In total, the table holds under 75,000 distinct CDR3 sequences. Germline CDR1 SGDLS, CDR2 YYNGEE. The CDR3 is 13 amino acids. Researchers sorted 300,000 cells of each CD8+ T cell subset in triplicate. Note on this clonotype: Its target is not known.

The sample taken for sequencing was naive CXCR3+ CD8+ T cells from blood. Described subset: CD45RO-CCR7+CD27+CD95- naive CD8+ T cells expressing CXCR3 (TNR3+). This sequence originates from a human donor in good health. Some clones in this sample may be carry-over from other donors' samples. The J gene is TRBJ2-5, the V gene TRBV9. The chain's CDR3 is CASNPGDQETQYF.